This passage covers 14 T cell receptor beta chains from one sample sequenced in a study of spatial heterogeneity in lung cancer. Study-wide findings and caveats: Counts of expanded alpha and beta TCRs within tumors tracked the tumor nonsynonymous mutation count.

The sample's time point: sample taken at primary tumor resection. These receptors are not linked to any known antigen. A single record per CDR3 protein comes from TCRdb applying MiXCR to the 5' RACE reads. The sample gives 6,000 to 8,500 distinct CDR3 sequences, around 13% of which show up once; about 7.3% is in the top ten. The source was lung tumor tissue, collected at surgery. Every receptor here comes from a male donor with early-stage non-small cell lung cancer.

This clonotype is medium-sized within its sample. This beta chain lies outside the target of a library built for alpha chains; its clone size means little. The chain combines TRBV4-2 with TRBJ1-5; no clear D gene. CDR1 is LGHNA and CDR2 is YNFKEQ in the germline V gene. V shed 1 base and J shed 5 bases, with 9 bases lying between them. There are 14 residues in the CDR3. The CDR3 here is CASSQAAGDQPQHF. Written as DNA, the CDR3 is TGTGCCAGCAGCCAAGCAGCCGGGGATCAGCCCCAGCATTTT.

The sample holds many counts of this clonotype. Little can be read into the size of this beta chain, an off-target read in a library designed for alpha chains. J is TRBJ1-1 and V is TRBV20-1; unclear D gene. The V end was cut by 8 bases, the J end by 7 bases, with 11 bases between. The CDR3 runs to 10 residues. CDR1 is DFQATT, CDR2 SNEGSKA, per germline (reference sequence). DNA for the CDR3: TGCAGTCCCCAGCGGGGTGAAGCTTTCTTT. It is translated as CSPQRGEAFF.

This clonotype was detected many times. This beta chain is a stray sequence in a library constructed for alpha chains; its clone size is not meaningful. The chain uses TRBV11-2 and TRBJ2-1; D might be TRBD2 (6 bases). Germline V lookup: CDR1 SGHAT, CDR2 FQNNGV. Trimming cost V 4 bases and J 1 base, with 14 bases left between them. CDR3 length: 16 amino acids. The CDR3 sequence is CASSSIGSGSYNEQFF. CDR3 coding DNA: TGTGCCAGCAGCTCAATAGGTAGCGGATCCTACAATGAGCAGTTCTTC. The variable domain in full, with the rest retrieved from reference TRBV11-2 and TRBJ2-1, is EAGVAQSPRYKIIEKRQSVAFWCNPISGHATLYWYQQILGQGPKLLIQFQNNGVVDDSQLPKDRFSAERLKGVDSTLKIQPAKLEDSAVYLCASSSIGSGSYNEQFFGPGTRLTVL.

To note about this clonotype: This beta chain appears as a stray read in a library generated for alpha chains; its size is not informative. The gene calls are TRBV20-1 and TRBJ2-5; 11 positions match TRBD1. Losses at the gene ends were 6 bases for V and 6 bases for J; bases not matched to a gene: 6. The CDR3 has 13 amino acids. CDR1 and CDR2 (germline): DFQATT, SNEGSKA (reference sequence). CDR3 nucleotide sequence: TGCAGTGCCCTGGGACAGGGGGACCAGACCCAGTACTTC. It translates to CSALGQGDQTQYF.

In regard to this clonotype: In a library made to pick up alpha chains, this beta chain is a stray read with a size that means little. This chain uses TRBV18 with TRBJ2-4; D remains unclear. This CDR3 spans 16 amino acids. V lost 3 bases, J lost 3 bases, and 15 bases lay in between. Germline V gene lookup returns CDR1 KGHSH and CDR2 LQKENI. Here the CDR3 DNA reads TGTGCCAGCTCACCCCCGACGGGTTTGGGCAAAAACATTCAGTACTTC. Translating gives CASSPPTGLGKNIQYF.

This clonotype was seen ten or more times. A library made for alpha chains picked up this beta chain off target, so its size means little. The CDR3 DNA reads as TGTGCCAGCGAAAATGGTGGGGGAGTCGATGGCTACACCTTC. It specifies CASENGGGVDGYTF. The V gene is TRBV2, the J gene TRBJ1-2; D may be TRBD1 (5 bases). There are 14 residues in the CDR3. V lost 8 bases and J 6 bases, leaving 19 bases between the germline ends. Germline assignment: CDR1 SNHLY and CDR2 FYNNEI.

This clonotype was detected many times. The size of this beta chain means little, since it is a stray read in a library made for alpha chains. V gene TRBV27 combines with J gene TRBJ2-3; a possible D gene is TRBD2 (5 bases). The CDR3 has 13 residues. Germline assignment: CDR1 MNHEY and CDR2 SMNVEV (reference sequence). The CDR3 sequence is CAARVAGTDTQYF. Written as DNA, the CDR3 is TGTGCAGCGAGGGTGGCGGGCACAGATACGCAGTATTTT.

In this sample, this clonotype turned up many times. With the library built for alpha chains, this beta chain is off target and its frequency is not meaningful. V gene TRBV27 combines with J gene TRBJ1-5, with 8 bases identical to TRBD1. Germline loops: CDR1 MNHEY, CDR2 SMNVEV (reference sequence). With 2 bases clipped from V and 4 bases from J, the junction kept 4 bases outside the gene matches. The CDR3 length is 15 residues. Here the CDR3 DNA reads TGTGCCAGCAGTTTAGGACAGGGTTCTAATCAGCCCCAGCATTTT. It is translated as CASSLGQGSNQPQHF.

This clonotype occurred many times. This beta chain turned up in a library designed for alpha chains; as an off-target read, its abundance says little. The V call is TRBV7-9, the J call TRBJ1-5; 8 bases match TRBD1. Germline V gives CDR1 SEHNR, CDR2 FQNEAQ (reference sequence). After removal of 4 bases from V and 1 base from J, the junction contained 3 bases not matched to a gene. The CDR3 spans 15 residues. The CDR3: CASSSWTGSNQPQHF. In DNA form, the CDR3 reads TGTGCCAGCAGCTCTTGGACAGGGAGCAATCAGCCCCAGCATTTT.

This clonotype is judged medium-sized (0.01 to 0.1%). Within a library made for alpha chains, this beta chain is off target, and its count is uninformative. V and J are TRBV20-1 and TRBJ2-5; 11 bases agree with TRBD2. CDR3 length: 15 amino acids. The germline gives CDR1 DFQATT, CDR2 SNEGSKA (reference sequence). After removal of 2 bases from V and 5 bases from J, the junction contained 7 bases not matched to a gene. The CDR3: CSARSSGGLGETQYF. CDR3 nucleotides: TGCAGTGCTAGATCTAGCGGGGGGCTAGGTGAGACCCAGTACTTC.

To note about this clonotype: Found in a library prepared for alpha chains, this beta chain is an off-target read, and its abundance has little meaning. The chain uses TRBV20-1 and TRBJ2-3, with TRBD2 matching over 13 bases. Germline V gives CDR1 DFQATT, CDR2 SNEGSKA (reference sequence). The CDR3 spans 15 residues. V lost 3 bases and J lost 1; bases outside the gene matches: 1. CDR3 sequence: CSARGTSGGTDTQYF. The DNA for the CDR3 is TGCAGTGCTAGGGGGACTAGCGGGGGCACAGATACGCAGTATTTT.

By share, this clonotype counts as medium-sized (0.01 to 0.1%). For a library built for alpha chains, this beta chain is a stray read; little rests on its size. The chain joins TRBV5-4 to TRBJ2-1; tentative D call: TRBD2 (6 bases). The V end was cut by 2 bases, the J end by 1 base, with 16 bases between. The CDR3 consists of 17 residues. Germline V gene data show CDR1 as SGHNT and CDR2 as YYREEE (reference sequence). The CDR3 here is CASSLIGWGGSYNEQFF. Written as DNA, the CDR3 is TGTGCCAGCAGCTTAATTGGTTGGGGAGGTTCCTACAATGAGCAGTTCTTC.

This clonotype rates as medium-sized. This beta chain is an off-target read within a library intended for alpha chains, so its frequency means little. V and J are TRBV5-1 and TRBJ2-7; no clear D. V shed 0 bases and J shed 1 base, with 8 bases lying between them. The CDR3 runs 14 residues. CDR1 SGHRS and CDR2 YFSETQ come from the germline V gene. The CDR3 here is CASSLAIQSYEQYF. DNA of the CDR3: TGCGCCAGCAGCTTGGCCATCCAGTCCTACGAGCAGTACTTC.

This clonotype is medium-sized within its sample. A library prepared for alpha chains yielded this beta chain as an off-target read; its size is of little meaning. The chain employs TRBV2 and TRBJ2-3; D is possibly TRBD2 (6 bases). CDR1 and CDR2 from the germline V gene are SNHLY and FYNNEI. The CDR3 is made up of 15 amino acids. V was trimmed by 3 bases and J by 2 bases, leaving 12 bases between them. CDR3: CASSEGLSHTDTQYF. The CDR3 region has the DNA TGTGCCAGCAGTGAGGGACTCTCCCACACAGATACGCAGTATTTT.